This passage covers 3 T cell receptor beta chains from one sample sequenced in a study of cytomegalovirus exposure and HLA in healthy donors. Primers included in the PCR were 60 Vbeta and 13 Jbeta primers. Data came from immunoSEQ multiplex PCR; TCRdb stores just in-frame clones and leaves some out. Among 130,000 to 150,000 clones listed, 75% to 80% were seen once. Input material: PBMCs. The receptor set was obtained from a male donor in good health and CMV-seronegative.

The genes are TRBV7-2 and TRBJ1-1; TRBD1 is a possible D gene (6 bases). CDR3 length equals 14 residues. Germline V gene data show CDR1 as SGHTA and CDR2 as FQGNSA. V gave up 7 bases and J gave up 5 bases, with 17 bases separating them. The CDR3 here is CASKPRGIRTEAFF. For the CDR3, the DNA is TGTGCCAGCAAACCCAGGGGCATCAGGACTGAAGCTTTCTTT.

A few counts support this clone. The chain employs TRBV14 and TRBJ1-1; 12 nucleotides agree with TRBD1. The V segment lost 3 bases and the J segment 0 bases; nucleotides outside the gene matches: 8. CDR3 length: 18 residues. Germline-derived CDR1 and CDR2 are SGHDN and FVKESK. CDR3: CASSQSRDRGLMNTEAFF. The CDR3, as DNA: TGTGCCAGCAGCCAGTCCCGGGACAGGGGGCTAATGAACACTGAAGCTTTCTTT.

For the CDR3, the DNA is TGTGCCAGCAGCCCTGGTGGGGCAGAAAATAATTCACCCCTCCACTTT. As protein: CASSPGGAENNSPLHF. The chain employs TRBV7-9 and TRBJ1-6, with D perhaps TRBD1 (5 bases). V lost 5 bases and J 5 bases, leaving 16 bases between the germline ends. Germline CDR1 is SEHNR and CDR2 is FQNEAQ (reference sequence). The CDR3 length is 16 residues.